Sequencing of this T cell receptor beta chain was carried out in a study of blood T cell repertoires in COVID-19. Study-wide background: Samples of COVID-19 (acute and convalescent) were obtained from the United States, Italy and Spain. Sources were T cells, B-cell-depleted T cells, or PBMCs; the material itself was cDNA or gDNA.

Methods used by the authors: Reference gene primer amplification gave estimated nucleated cell counts. Clones were read by immunoSEQ multiplex PCR, and TCRdb kept only the in-frame ones, dropping some. V and J calls and clone size are given by that table; D and trimming were obtained from the DNA. This sample carries more than 85,000 clones, roughly 82% of them seen once, and the ten largest clones take 15% to 20%. This TCR was recovered from an elderly man with acute or convalescent COVID-19. Sequenced: peripheral blood.

The CDR3 reads CASSLGTENNSPLHF. The CDR3 nucleotides read TGTGCCAGCAGTTTGGGGACAGAAAATAATTCACCCCTCCACTTT. This rearrangement joins TRBV27 to TRBJ1-6, with 7 nucleotides matching TRBD1. CDR3 length: 15 amino acids. The V gene end was trimmed by 3 bases and the J gene end by 5 bases; junction bases not matched to a gene: 4. Germline values: CDR1 MNHEY, CDR2 SMNVEV (reference sequence).